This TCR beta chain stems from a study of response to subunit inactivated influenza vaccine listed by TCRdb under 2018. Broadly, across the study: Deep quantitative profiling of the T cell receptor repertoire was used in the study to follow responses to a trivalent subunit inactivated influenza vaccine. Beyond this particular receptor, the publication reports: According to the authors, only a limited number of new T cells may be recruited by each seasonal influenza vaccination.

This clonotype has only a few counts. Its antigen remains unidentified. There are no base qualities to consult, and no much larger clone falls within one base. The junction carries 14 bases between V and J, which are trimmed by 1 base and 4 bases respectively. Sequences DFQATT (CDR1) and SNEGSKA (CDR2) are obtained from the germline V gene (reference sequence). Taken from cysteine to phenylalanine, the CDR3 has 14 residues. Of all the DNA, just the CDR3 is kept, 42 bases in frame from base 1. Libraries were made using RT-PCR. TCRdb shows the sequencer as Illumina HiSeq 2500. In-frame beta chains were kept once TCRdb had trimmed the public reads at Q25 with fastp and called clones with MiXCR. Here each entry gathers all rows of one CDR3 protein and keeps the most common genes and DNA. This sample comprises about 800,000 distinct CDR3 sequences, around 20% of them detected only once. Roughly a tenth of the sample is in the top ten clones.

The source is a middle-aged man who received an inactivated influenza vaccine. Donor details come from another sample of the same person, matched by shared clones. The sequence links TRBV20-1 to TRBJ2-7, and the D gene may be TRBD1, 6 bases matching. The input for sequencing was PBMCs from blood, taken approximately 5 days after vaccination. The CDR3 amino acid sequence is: CSARVAGVGYEQYF. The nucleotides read TGCAGTGCTAGAGTAGCAGGGGTGGGGTACGAGCAGTACTTC.